This T cell receptor beta chain was captured by sequencing in a study of T cells expressing NK-cell markers. Study-level background: Seven donors tested HCMV-seropositive and one tested seronegative among the eight sequenced.

General study results and limits: The CD3+CD56-NKG2C+ fraction of a handful of donors was likewise dominated by these clonotypes.

The CDR3 runs to 15 residues. Germline V gene sequence: CDR1 MNHEY, CDR2 SMNVEV (reference sequence). Following a re-call of the 5' RACE reads, TCRdb has one entry per CDR3 protein and lacks DNA. The ten most abundant clones cover more than 7% of a sample with 350,000 to 500,000 distinct CDR3 sequences. As for this clonotype: Its cognate antigen is unknown.

The receptor comes from a woman between 18 and 69 years old in good health. J is TRBJ2-7 and V is TRBV27; with no DNA, the TCRdb D assignment of TRBD1 cannot be verified. Source material: blood T cells: a sorted CD56 or NKG2C T cell subset, CD4+ or CD8+ T cells, or bulk PBMC T cells (not recorded which). The CDR3 region is CASSSGQGPTYEQYF.